Each of the 10 T cell receptor beta chains below was sequenced from the same sample in a study of blood T cell repertoires in COVID-19. The assay was immunoSEQ multiplex PCR, and TCRdb's table has in-frame clones only and misses some. The repertoire consists of 250,000 to 300,000 clones, with around four fifths occurring once and the leading ten covering under 5.5%. Sample: peripheral blood. The receptor set was obtained from a man aged 60 to 69 who had recovered from COVID-19.

The chain's CDR3 is CASSITSGSPLHF. The CDR3 bases are TGTGCCAGTAGTATAACTTCGGGGTCACCCCTCCACTTT. The rearrangement links TRBV19 to TRBJ1-6; D unclear. With 2 bases removed from V and 10 bases from J, the gap between germline ends came to 9 bases. The CDR3 consists of 13 residues. Germline V gene sequence: CDR1 LNHDA, CDR2 SQIVND (reference sequence).

This clone was seen once. The gene calls are TRBV3-1 (or the pseudogene TRBV3-2) and TRBJ1-1; TRBD1 matches at 7 bases. V shed 4 bases, J shed 0 bases, and the junction held 14 bases outside the gene matches. The germline V gene encodes CDR1 LGHDT and CDR2 YNNKEL (reference sequence). This CDR3 has 18 amino acids. Here the CDR3 reads CASSPHPGQRIMNTEAFF. DNA for the CDR3: TGTGCCAGCAGCCCCCATCCGGGACAGAGAATAATGAACACTGAAGCTTTCTTT.

The gene calls are TRBV27 and TRBJ2-3, with 10 bases fitting TRBD1. V trimming: 4 bases; J trimming: 1 base; junction bases outside the gene matches: 8. Germline V gives CDR1 MNHEY, CDR2 SMNVEV (reference sequence). CDR3 length: 17 residues. Here the CDR3 DNA reads TGTGCCAGCAGTTATTCGTCCGGGACAGGGGGCACAGATACGCAGTATTTT. Its translation: CASSYSSGTGGTDTQYF.

The chain carries TRBV15 and TRBJ1-6; D remains unclear. The CDR3 has 13 amino acids. Per the germline V gene, CDR1 is LNHNV and CDR2 is YYDKDF (reference sequence). The germline V and J ends were trimmed by 1 base and 9 bases, with 7 bases remaining between them. The CDR3 is CATSRGEGSPLHF. In DNA form, the CDR3 reads TGTGCCACCAGCAGAGGGGAGGGTTCACCCCTCCACTTT.

About this clone itself: Other DNA sequences of this sample code for an identical CDR3. The chain uses TRBV27 and TRBJ2-1, with 7 bases that match TRBD2. After removal of 2 bases from V and 0 bases from J, the junction contained 1 base not matched to a gene. Germline V gene lookup returns CDR1 MNHEY and CDR2 SMNVEV (reference sequence). CDR3 length equals 15 residues. CDR3 nucleotide sequence: TGTGCCAGCAGTTTACGCGGGAGCTCCTACAATGAGCAGTTCTTC. It translates to CASSLRGSSYNEQFF.

The gene calls are TRBV5-6 and TRBJ1-1, with a tentative D call TRBD1 (6 bases). Germline V gene data show CDR1 as SGHDT and CDR2 as YYEEEE. This CDR3 contains 14 residues. Trimming left V 2 bases short and J 0 bases short, with 8 bases between. The CDR3 DNA reads TGTGCCAGCAGCTTCTGGGGGCTGAACACTGAAGCTTTCTTT. Its translation: CASSFWGLNTEAFF.

The chain employs TRBV27 and TRBJ2-6; TRBD1 is a possible D gene (6 bases). The CDR3 is made up of 19 amino acids. Trimming left V 6 bases short and J 0 bases short, with 21 bases between. Germline CDR1 and CDR2: MNHEY and SMNVEV (reference sequence). The CDR3 loop reads CASRAGQIPNLSGANVLTF. The CDR3 region has the DNA TGTGCCAGCAGGGCAGGACAGATCCCGAACCTCTCTGGGGCCAACGTCCTGACTTTC. Combining the CDR3 with reference TRBV27 and TRBJ2-6 gives the whole variable domain EAQVTQNPRYLITVTGKKLTVTCSQNMNHEYMSWYRQDPGLGLRQIYYSMNVEVTDKGDVPEGYKVSRKEKRNFPLILESPSPNQTSLYFCASRAGQIPNLSGANVLTFGAGSRLTVL.

This clone was found once. The chain carries TRBV3-1 (or the pseudogene TRBV3-2) and TRBJ2-3; 7 bases are a match to TRBD1. The J segment lost 0 bases and the V segment lost 2 bases, leaving 8 bases of the junction unmatched. The CDR3 consists of 17 residues. Germline V lookup: CDR1 LGHDT, CDR2 YNNKEL (reference sequence). The CDR3 loop is CASSQSGTETSTDTQYF. The DNA of the CDR3 is TGTGCCAGCAGCCAATCCGGGACAGAGACTAGCACAGATACGCAGTATTTT.

V usage is TRBV7-2 and J usage is TRBJ1-4, with D unresolved. The CDR3 is made up of 11 amino acids. Looked up from germline, CDR1 is SGHTA and CDR2 is FQGNSA. V was shortened by 1 base and J by 16 bases, with 10 bases between the two germline ends. CDR3 nucleotide sequence: TGTGCCAGCAGCTTAGGAGGGAGGCCGTTTTTT. Translating gives CASSLGGRPFF.

As DNA, the CDR3 is TGTGCCAGCAGCTTTTCCCTCGGGGAGCTGTTTTTT. It is translated as CASSFSLGELFF. This chain connects TRBV7-9 to TRBJ2-2, with unresolved D. CDR3 length: 12 residues. CDR1 is SEHNR and CDR2 is FQNEAQ in the germline V gene (reference sequence). Trimming removed 3 bases from V and 7 bases from J, with 6 bases in between. The full variable domain, with the rest looked up from reference TRBV7-9 and TRBJ2-2, is DTGVSQNPRHKITKRGQNVTFRCDPISEHNRLYWYRQTLGQGPEFLTYFQNEAQLEKSRLLSDRFSAERPKGSFSTLEIQRTEQGDSAMYLCASSFSLGELFFGEGSRLTVL.